Below are 15 T cell receptor beta chains sequenced from a single sample in a study of shared clonotypes between healthy human individuals. Only in-frame clones appear in the TCRdb table, and some are missing; sequencing was by immunoSEQ multiplex PCR. Counted here are millions of clones, 90% to 95% occurring once; the ten biggest clones make up about 0.13%. Sequencing was carried out using naive CD4+ T cells sorted from blood. Subset of the sample: CD45RA+ positively selected. Source of these receptors: a man aged 18 to 30 in good health.

The rearrangement uses TRBV5-1 and TRBJ2-7, with D uncertain. With 0 bases removed from V and 5 bases from J, the gap between germline ends came to 12 bases. This CDR3 comprises 14 residues. The germline V gene has CDR1 SGHRS and CDR2 YFSETQ. The CDR3 nucleotides read TGCGCCAGCAGCTTGGCGTCCCAGGTCGACGAGCAGTACTTC. Translated: CASSLASQVDEQYF.

This rearrangement joins TRBV10-3 to TRBJ1-1; 8 bases are shared with TRBD1. From germline, CDR1 is ENHRY and CDR2 SYGVKD. Unmatched junction bases numbered 5, after V lost 10 bases and J lost 1 base. The CDR3 covers 13 residues. CDR3 bases: TGTGCCACCGCCGGGACAGGGAACACTGAAGCTTTCTTT. Its translation is CATAGTGNTEAFF.

The rearrangement uses TRBV27 and TRBJ2-3; maybe TRBD2 (5 bases). V dropped 5 bases and J dropped 5 bases, with 17 bases sitting between them. CDR1 and CDR2 (germline): MNHEY, SMNVEV (reference sequence). This CDR3 has 15 residues. CDR3 DNA sequence: TGTGCCAGCAGTGCCGGGATTCTCTTCGGAGATACGCAGTATTTT. It encodes CASSAGILFGDTQYF.

The gene calls are TRBV5-1 and TRBJ1-2; tentative D call: TRBD1 (6 bases). The CDR3 is 13 amino acids. The V gene's germline CDR1 is SGHRS and CDR2 YFSETQ. V was trimmed by 1 base and J by 3 bases, leaving 7 bases between them. CDR3 amino acids: CASSLNRDYGYTF. DNA of the CDR3: TGCGCCAGCAGCTTGAACAGGGACTATGGCTACACCTTC. The variable domain in full, with the rest retrieved from reference TRBV5-1 and TRBJ1-2, is KAGVTQTPRYLIKTRGQQVTLSCSPISGHRSVSWYQQTPGQGLQFLFEYFSETQRNKGNFPGRFSGRQFSNSRSEMNVSTLELGDSALYLCASSLNRDYGYTFGSGTRLTVV.

The genes are TRBV5-4 and TRBJ2-7, with a possible D match to TRBD1 (6 bases). The V end was cut by 2 bases, the J end by 3 bases, with 12 bases between. The germline CDR1 and CDR2 sequences are SGHNT and YYREEE (reference sequence). The CDR3 extends over 14 amino acids. The CDR3: CASSLGEGVYEQYF. In DNA form, the CDR3 reads TGTGCCAGCAGCTTAGGAGAGGGGGTCTACGAGCAGTACTTC.

This chain joins TRBV27 and TRBJ1-5; 7 bases map to TRBD1. J gave up 0 bases and V 6 bases, and 5 bases lay outside the gene matches. Per the germline V gene, CDR1 is MNHEY and CDR2 is SMNVEV (reference sequence). This CDR3 has 15 amino acids. The DNA for the CDR3 is TGTGCCAGCAGAAGACAGGGAAATAGCAATCAGCCCCAGCATTTT. Protein product: CASRRQGNSNQPQHF.

J is TRBJ2-7 and V is TRBV28, with 9 positions matching TRBD1. This CDR3 has 13 amino acids. V was clipped by 2 bases and J by 6 bases; unmatched bases: 2. Germline CDR1 is MDHEN and CDR2 is SYDVKM. The CDR3 DNA is TGTGCCAGCAGTTTACCGGACAGGGGCGAGCAGTACTTC. Translated, it gives CASSLPDRGEQYF.

The chain employs TRBV5-5 and TRBJ2-5; D gene uncertain. Germline V gene sequence: CDR1 SGHKS, CDR2 YYEKEE (reference sequence). The CDR3 extends over 12 amino acids. The V end was cut by 6 bases, the J end by 5 bases, with 11 bases between. CDR3 DNA: TGTGCCAGCATCGGTACGAGGGAGACCCAGTACTTC. It translates to CASIGTRETQYF. Filled out from reference TRBV5-5 and TRBJ2-5, the complete variable domain reads DAGVTQSPTHLIKTRGQQVTLRCSPISGHKSVSWYQQVLGQGPQFIFQYYEKEERGRGNFPDRFSARQFPNYSSELNVNALLLGDSALYLCASIGTRETQYFGPGTRLLVL.

This chain connects TRBV7-2 to TRBJ2-6, with D perhaps matching TRBD1 (5 bases). The germline V and J ends were trimmed by 1 base and 2 bases, with 9 bases remaining between them. Germline lookup yields CDR1 SGHTA and CDR2 FQGNSA. The CDR3 contains 16 residues. The CDR3 loop is CASSLGLRAGANVLTF. The CDR3 coding sequence is TGTGCCAGCAGCTTAGGTCTCAGGGCTGGGGCCAACGTCCTGACTTTC.

The chain joins TRBV11-1 to TRBJ1-3; 9 positions agree with TRBD1. Trimming removed 3 bases from V and 0 bases from J; junction bases left unmatched: 6. The CDR3 spans 17 residues. Germline V gene data show CDR1 as SGHAT and CDR2 as FQDESV (reference sequence). The CDR3 DNA reads as TGTGCCAGCAGCTTCACCGGGACAGGGAGCTCTGGAAACACCATATATTTT. Protein sequence: CASSFTGTGSSGNTIYF.

On this clone: The sample contains more than one DNA sequence encoding this CDR3. This chain connects TRBV5-1 to TRBJ2-3, with D tentatively TRBD2 (6 bases). This CDR3 is built from 14 residues. CDR1 is SGHRS and CDR2 is YFSETQ in the germline V gene. The V end lost 2 bases, the J end lost 0 bases, and 7 bases lay between the germline ends. CDR3 in amino acids: CASSFAGSTDTQYF. CDR3 DNA sequence: TGCGCCAGCAGCTTTGCGGGGAGCACAGATACGCAGTATTTT.

The chain joins TRBV28 to TRBJ2-7; TRBD2 aligns across 10 bases. Germline values: CDR1 MDHEN, CDR2 SYDVKM. The CDR3 has 14 residues. V lost 5 bases to trimming and J lost 6 bases; unmatched junction nucleotides: 7. The CDR3, as DNA: TGTGCCAGCAGTCCCCAGCGGGGGGGCTTCGAGCAGTACTTC. Its protein product is CASSPQRGGFEQYF.

This chain uses TRBV5-1 with TRBJ1-6, with 8 positions matching TRBD1. Germline trimming cut 0 bases from V and 9 bases from J; bases unmatched to any gene: 5. The CDR3 consists of 15 residues. In germline, CDR1 is SGHRS, CDR2 YFSETQ. In DNA form, the CDR3 reads TGCGCCAGCAGCTTGGCGGACAGGGACGGTTCACCCCTCCACTTT. Residues: CASSLADRDGSPLHF.

The chain couples TRBV5-8 to TRBJ1-4; 9 bases align to TRBD1. The CDR3 has 16 amino acids. V dropped 4 bases and J dropped 5; count of bases not matched to a gene: 9. Germline loops: CDR1 SGHTS, CDR2 YDEGEE. The CDR3 region has the DNA TGTGCCAGCAGCCTAGGACAGGGGAAATCCAATGAAAAACTGTTTTTT. It encodes CASSLGQGKSNEKLFF.

The chain employs TRBV4-3 and TRBJ2-1; TRBD2 might be the D (6 bases). The germline V and J ends were trimmed by 0 bases and 4 bases, with 13 bases remaining between them. The CDR3 has 16 residues. CDR1 and CDR2 (germline): LGHNA, YSLEER. Written as DNA, the CDR3 is TGCGCCAGCAGCCAAGATGTCGCTAGCGTTTACAATGAGCAGTTCTTC. Its translation: CASSQDVASVYNEQFF.